The sample holds a few counts of the clone carrying this T cell receptor beta chain. The table came from immunoSEQ multiplex PCR; TCRdb's copy has only in-frame clones and leaves some out. The data show about 120,000 clones, 75% to 90% seen once. This sample is part of a study of OX40 agonist ivuxolimab in advanced cancers. Looked up from germline, CDR1 is LGHNA and CDR2 is YNFKEQ. V dropped 2 bases and J dropped 7 bases, with 9 bases sitting between them. The CDR3 spans 13 residues. The chain combines TRBV4-2 with TRBJ2-1; D perhaps matches TRBD2 (5 bases). The sequence derives from an adult with an advanced solid tumor such as melanoma, head and neck, liver or kidney cancer. This sample comprised CD4+ or CD8+ T cells sorted from blood, obtained in a trial of the OX40 agonist ivuxolimab. The CDR3 DNA reads as TGTGCCAGCAGCCAAAGAAGCGGAAATGAGCAGTTCTTC. It yields the protein CASSQRSGNEQFF.